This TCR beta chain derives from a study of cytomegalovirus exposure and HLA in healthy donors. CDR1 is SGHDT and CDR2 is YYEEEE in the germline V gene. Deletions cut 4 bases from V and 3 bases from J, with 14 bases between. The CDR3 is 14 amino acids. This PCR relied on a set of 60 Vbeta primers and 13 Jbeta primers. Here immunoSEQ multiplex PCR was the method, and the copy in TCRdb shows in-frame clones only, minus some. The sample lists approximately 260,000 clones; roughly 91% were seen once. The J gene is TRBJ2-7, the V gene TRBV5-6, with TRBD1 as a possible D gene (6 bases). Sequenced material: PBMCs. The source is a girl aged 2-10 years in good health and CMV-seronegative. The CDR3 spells CASSQGQLVYEQYF. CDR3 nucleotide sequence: TGTGCCAGCAGCCAAGGACAGTTAGTCTACGAGCAGTACTTC.